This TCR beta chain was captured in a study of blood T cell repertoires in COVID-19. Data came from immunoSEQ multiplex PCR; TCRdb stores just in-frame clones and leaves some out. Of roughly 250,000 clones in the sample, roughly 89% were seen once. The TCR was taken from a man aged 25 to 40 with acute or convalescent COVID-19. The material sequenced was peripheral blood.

DNA of the CDR3: TGTGCCAGCAGTTTTCGCGGGTTTTCTAGCAATCAGCCCCAGCATTTT. Amino acid sequence: CASSFRGFSSNQPQHF. The rearrangement links TRBV28 to TRBJ1-5; D uncertain. V was clipped by 3 bases and J by 0 bases, with 12 bases between them. The CDR3 is 16 residues long. Germline V gene lookup returns CDR1 MDHEN and CDR2 SYDVKM. Drawing the rest from reference TRBV28 and TRBJ1-5, the complete variable domain is DVKVTQSSRYLVKRTGEKVFLECVQDMDHENMFWYRQDPGLGLRLIYFSYDVKMKEKGDIPEGYSVSREKKERFSLILESASTNQTSMYLCASSFRGFSSNQPQHFGDGTRLSIL.